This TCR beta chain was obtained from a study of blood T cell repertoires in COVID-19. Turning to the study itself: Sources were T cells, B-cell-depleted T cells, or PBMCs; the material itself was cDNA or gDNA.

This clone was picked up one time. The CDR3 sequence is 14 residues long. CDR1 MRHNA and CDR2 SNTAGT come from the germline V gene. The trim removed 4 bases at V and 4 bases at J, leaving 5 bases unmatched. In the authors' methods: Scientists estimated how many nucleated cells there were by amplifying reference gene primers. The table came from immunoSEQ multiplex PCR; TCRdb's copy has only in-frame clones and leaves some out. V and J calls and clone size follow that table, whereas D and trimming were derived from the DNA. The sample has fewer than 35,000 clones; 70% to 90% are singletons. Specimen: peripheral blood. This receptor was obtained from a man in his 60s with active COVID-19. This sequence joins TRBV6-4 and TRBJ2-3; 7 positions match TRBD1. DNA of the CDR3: TGTGCCAGCAGTGGGGACAGTTCCCCAGATACGCAGTATTTT. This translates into CASSGDSSPDTQYF.